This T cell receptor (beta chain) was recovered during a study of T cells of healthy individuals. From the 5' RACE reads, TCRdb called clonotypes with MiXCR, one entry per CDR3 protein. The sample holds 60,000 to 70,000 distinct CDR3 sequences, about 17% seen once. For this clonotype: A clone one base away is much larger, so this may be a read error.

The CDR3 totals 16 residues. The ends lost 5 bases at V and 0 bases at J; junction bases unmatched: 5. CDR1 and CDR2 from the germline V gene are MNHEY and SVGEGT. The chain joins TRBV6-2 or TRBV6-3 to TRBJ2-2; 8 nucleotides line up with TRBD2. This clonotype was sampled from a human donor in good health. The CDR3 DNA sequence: TGTGCCAGCAGTCGTAGCGGGGACGCGAACACCGGGGAGCTGTTTTTT. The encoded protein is CASSRSGDANTGELFF.